The 3 T cell receptor beta chains below come from one sample, sequenced in a study of T cells after yellow fever vaccination. TCRdb re-derived calls from the 5' RACE reads in MiXCR, one entry per CDR3 protein. The sample lists some 390,000 distinct CDR3 sequences; 18% were seen once. This specimen was PBMCs, taken before the yellow fever booster vaccination. Receptors originate from a man aged 18 to 30 who received the YFV17D yellow fever vaccine.

This clonotype has a handful of counts. The chain has TRBV11-2 and TRBJ2-3; D unclear. The CDR3 has 15 amino acids. CDR1 is SGHAT and CDR2 is FQNNGV in the germline V gene. Deletions cut 5 bases from V and 5 bases from J, with 17 bases between. The CDR3 DNA follows: TGTGCCAGCAGCCCTATGGGCCGGACGGGAGATACGCAGTATTTT. This translates into CASSPMGRTGDTQYF. The whole variable domain, filled in from reference TRBV11-2 and TRBJ2-3, reads EAGVAQSPRYKIIEKRQSVAFWCNPISGHATLYWYQQILGQGPKLLIQFQNNGVVDDSQLPKDRFSAERLKGVDSTLKIQPAKLEDSAVYLCASSPMGRTGDTQYFGPGTRLTVL.

This clonotype came up a few times. The chain is built from TRBV29-1 and TRBJ1-1; TRBD1 agrees at 9 bases. Germline V gives CDR1 SQVTM, CDR2 ANQGSEA. CDR3 size: 14 residues. V lost 4 bases and J lost 6; bases outside the gene matches: 9. This CDR3 reads CSVAIGGQGSEAFF. In DNA, the CDR3 is TGCAGCGTTGCTATCGGAGGACAGGGGTCTGAAGCTTTCTTT.

This clonotype turned up a few times. The V and J genes are TRBV7-2 and TRBJ2-5; tentatively, D is TRBD2 (5 bases). This CDR3 has 14 residues. CDR1 is SGHTA and CDR2 is FQGNSA in the germline V gene. V lost 4 bases and J 5 bases, leaving 14 bases between the germline ends. CDR3 sequence: CASSWRVSEETQYF. The CDR3 coding sequence is TGTGCCAGCAGCTGGCGGGTCTCAGAGGAGACCCAGTACTTC. Filled out from reference TRBV7-2 and TRBJ2-5, the complete variable domain reads GAGVSQSPSNKVTEKGKDVELRCDPISGHTALYWYRQSLGQGLEFLIYFQGNSAPDKSGLPSDRFSAERTGGSVSTLTIQRTQQEDSAVYLCASSWRVSEETQYFGPGTRLLVL.